This T cell receptor beta chain is drawn from a study of blood T cell repertoires in COVID-19. Study-wide background: The analysed material was cDNA or gDNA that came from T cells, B-cell-depleted T cells, or PBMCs.

Clones were sequenced by immunoSEQ multiplex PCR, and TCRdb holds only the in-frame ones, with some missing. The sample includes roughly 70,000 clones, 70% to 80% of them seen just once. Unmatched junction bases numbered 1, after V lost 4 bases and J lost 1 base. Germline V gives CDR1 SEHNR, CDR2 FQNEAQ (reference sequence). This CDR3 region has 15 residues. This clone was seen a single time. In Seattle, patients joined the study during active infection and were tracked longitudinally. The sequenced sample consisted of peripheral blood. This sequence joins TRBV7-9 and TRBJ2-2, with 9 bases lining up with TRBD1. The sequence derives from a man aged 70-80 years with COVID-19, enrolled during active disease. CDR3 protein: CASSWGQGNTGELFF. The DNA of the CDR3 is TGTGCCAGCAGCTGGGGACAGGGGAACACCGGGGAGCTGTTTTTT.